The rows below give T cell receptor beta chains drawn from one sample of a study of T cell changes during pregnancy in multiple sclerosis. The data were produced by immunoSEQ multiplex PCR, yet TCRdb's version contains in-frame clones alone and is incomplete. The data hold tens of thousands of clones, with around 93% observed a single time. The source material was peripheral blood, sampled in the second trimester of pregnancy. The receptors were gathered from a female donor in good health, enrolled as a control in a pregnancy study. Each CDR3 is given without its conserved first and last residue. The order of the fields is V gene, D gene, CDR3 protein. A D gene is named only where the DNA matches it firmly.

>TRBV6-5|.
ASSSRGAESPLH
>TRBV7-7|TRBD2
ASSLTSGGGNEQF
>TRBV27|TRBD2
ASSPRLAGGPYNEQF
>TRBV7-2|TRBD2
ASSLLSGGDHYEQY
>TRBV6-6|.
ASSYGQNIEAF
>TRBV19|.
ASSIRGGTEAF
>TRBV19|.
ASSTQAFNTEAF
>TRBV11-3|TRBD2
ASSSWTLIAGTSTDTQY
>TRBV6-6|.
ASRNAGAPGPQH
>TRBV11-3|.
ASSLKTGEQY
>TRBV29-1|.
SATTGGSYGYT
>TRBV6-5|TRBD1
ASSSRTGGNTEAF
>TRBV19|TRBD1
ATRGQGLYGYT
>TRBV10-3|.
AISDGRGNTEAF
>TRBV19|.
ATYRGGPHSGANVLT
>TRBV4-2|TRBD1
ASGDSSYEQY
>TRBV2|TRBD2
ASSDIAGVSYEQY
>TRBV2|.
ASGRNTEAF
>TRBV29-1|.
SVESTLSGTEAF
>TRBV6-1|TRBD1
ASSGGDRTSNTGELF
>TRBV5-5|TRBD1
ASSDRDYNEQF
>TRBV9|.
ASSVVGGEAF
>TRBV30|TRBD2
AWTRGAGDTQY
>TRBV2|.
ASIAGRGDNQPQH
>TRBV30|.
AWSVQVLSSYEQY
>TRBV28|.
ASSLGGTHYNEQF
>TRBV6-5|TRBD1
ASRGQGSYNEQF
>TRBV9|.
ASSGGTMNTGELF
>TRBV7-2|.
ASSLSRTGELF
>TRBV5-1|.
ASSLEIHRSSSYNEQF
>TRBV2|.
ASRDRSYGYT
>TRBV2|.
ASLKAGAELNEKLF
>TRBV7-9|.
ASSPSSREVGVNGYT
>TRBV30|.
AWTRTRRVTEAF
>TRBV28|.
ASSFGSYNEQF
>TRBV7-2|TRBD1
ASSLRKATGEGTEAF
>TRBV5-1|TRBD1
ASSFDRESTDTQY
>TRBV7-2|TRBD2
ASSLAGGGSSYNEQF
>TRBV21-1|.
ASSFRTGFSYEQY
>TRBV23-1|.
ASRRETEAF
>TRBV5-5|.
ASSLSPGPGGYT
>TRBV6-5|TRBD1
ASSQDRGGSYGYT
>TRBV4-3|TRBD1
ASSQVGPGQGTETQY
>TRBV11-2|TRBD1
ASSYRGQETQY
>TRBV5-1|.
ASSLVAGYLGGYT
>TRBV9|.
ASSVDQLNTEAF
>TRBV9|.
ASSSRLTPGEQY
>TRBV7-2|.
ASSLDWGLSYEQY
>TRBV5-1|TRBD2
ASSLDSGLGHYEQY
>TRBV7-2|.
ASSLDGYSYEQY
>TRBV9|.
ASSVGGAGDYGYT
>TRBV5-4|TRBD2
ASSIPSGGADEQY
>TRBV30|.
AWSVQVGTEAF
>TRBV7-9|.
ASSSTGNTEAF